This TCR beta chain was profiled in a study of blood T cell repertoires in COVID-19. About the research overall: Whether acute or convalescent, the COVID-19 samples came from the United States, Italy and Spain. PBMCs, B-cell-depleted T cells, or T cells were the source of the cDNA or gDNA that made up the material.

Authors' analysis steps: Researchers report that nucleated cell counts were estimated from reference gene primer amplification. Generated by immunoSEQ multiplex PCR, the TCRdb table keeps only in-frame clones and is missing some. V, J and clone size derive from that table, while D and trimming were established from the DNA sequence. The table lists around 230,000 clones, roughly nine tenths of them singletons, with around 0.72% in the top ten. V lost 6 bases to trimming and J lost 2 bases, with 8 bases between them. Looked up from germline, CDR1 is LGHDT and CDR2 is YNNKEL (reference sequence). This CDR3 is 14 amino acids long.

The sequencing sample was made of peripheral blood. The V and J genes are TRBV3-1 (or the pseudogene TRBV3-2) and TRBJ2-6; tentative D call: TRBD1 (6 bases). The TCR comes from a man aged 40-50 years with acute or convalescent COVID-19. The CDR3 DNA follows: TGTGCCAGCAGTCCAGGGGCTGGGGCCAACGTCCTGACTTTC. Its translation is CASSPGAGANVLTF.